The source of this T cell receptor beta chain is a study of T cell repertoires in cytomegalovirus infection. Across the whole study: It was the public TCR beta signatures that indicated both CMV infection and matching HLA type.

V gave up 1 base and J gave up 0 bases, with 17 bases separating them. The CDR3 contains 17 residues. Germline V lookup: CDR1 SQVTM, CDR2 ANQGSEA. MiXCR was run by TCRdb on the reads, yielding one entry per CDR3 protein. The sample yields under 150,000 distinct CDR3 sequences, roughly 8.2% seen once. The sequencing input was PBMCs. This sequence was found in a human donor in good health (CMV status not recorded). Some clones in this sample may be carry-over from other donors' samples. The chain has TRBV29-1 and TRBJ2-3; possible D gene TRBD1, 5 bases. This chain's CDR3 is CSVEGLGRPTSTDTQYF. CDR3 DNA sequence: TGCAGCGTTGAAGGCCTGGGGCGGCCAACTAGCACAGATACGCAGTATTTT.